The 19 T cell receptor beta chains in this list originate from one sample, sequenced in a study of tumor-infiltrating lymphocytes in glioblastoma multiforme. Three nested ARM-PCR rounds with V-beta and C-beta primers built TCRB libraries. MiXCR, run by TCRdb on the multiplex PCR reads, gives a single entry per CDR3 protein. The sample lists 20,000 or so distinct CDR3 sequences, about two thirds occurring once. The sample comprised peripheral blood. Receptor source: a male donor with glioblastoma.

V usage is TRBV5-1 and J usage is TRBJ2-3; the match to TRBD1 covers 7 bases. V shed 4 bases and J 3 bases; nucleotides not matched to a gene: 11. CDR3 size: 16 residues. CDR1 SGHRS and CDR2 YFSETQ come from the germline V gene. The CDR3 protein is CASSVLGTVGTDTQYF. The CDR3 nucleotides read TGCGCCAGCAGCGTGCTTGGGACAGTTGGGACAGATACGCAGTATTTT.

As to this clonotype: One end of the junction varies from germline; a read error may be responsible. This rearrangement joins TRBV10-3 to TRBJ2-7; D possibly matches TRBD1 or TRBD2 (7 bases each). In germline, CDR1 is ENHRY, CDR2 SYGVKD. This CDR3 is built from 14 residues. The CDR3 nucleotides read TGTGCCATCAGTGAGTTCGACAGGGCGGGAGAGCAGTACTTT. Translating it yields CAISEFDRAGEQYF.

V is TRBV11-2 and J is TRBJ1-1, with D unclear. CDR3 length equals 13 residues. Germline V gene lookup returns CDR1 SGHAT and CDR2 FQNNGV. V was cut by 3 bases and J by 4 bases, with 9 bases left in between. CDR3 residues: CASSFKGGTEAFF. The CDR3 DNA follows: TGTGCCAGCAGCTTTAAGGGTGGCACTGAAGCTTTCTTT.

The rearrangement joins TRBV11-2 to TRBJ2-2; D unresolved. The CDR3 consists of 16 residues. Trimming stripped 2 bases from V and 5 bases from J, with 15 bases between. Germline-derived CDR1 and CDR2 are SGHAT and FQNNGV. For the CDR3, the DNA is TGTGCCAGCAGCTTAAATAGCTTGGGTGGAACCGGGGAGCTGTTTTTT. This codes for CASSLNSLGGTGELFF.

Note on this clonotype: The junction departs from the called germline gene at one end, perhaps through a read error. V usage is TRBV11-2 and J usage is TRBJ1-1; D is ambiguous. The germline V gene encodes CDR1 SGHAT and CDR2 FQNNGV. The CDR3 runs to 13 residues. CDR3: CASSLSGVDRDLF. The CDR3 nucleotides are TGTGCCAGCAGCTTAAGTGGAGTTGATCGGGATCTATTT.

With respect to this clonotype: This may stem from a read error, because a much larger clone lies one nucleotide away. This rearrangement joins TRBV5-1 to TRBJ1-5; 8 bases fit TRBD1. CDR1 SGHRS and CDR2 YFSETQ come from the germline V gene. The V gene end was trimmed by 4 bases and the J gene end by 7 bases; junction bases not matched to a gene: 7. The CDR3 runs to 14 residues. In nucleotides, the CDR3 is TGCGCCAGCAGCACCGGACAGGGAAAGCAGCCCCAGCATTTT. Amino acid sequence: CASSTGQGKQPQHF.

With regard to this clonotype: The CDR3 does not close with the conserved phenylalanine or tryptophan, likely indicating a read error. The chain combines TRBV5-5 with TRBJ2-7, with D tentatively TRBD1 or TRBD2 (5 bases each). The V and J ends lost 2 bases and 5 bases respectively, with 14 bases between them. From germline, CDR1 is SGHKS and CDR2 YYEKEE (reference sequence). The CDR3 length is 14 residues. CDR3 sequence reads: CASSFIGGDHEQYL. Written as DNA, the CDR3 is TGTGCCAGCAGCTTTATTGGGGGTGACCACGAGCAGTACTTA.

In regard to this clonotype: This is likely a read error, given that the CDR3 carries no conserved phenylalanine or tryptophan at its end. The CDR3 spells CASSRGSASETQYS. Here the CDR3 DNA reads TGTGCCAGCAGCCGCGGGAGCGCTTCAGAGACCCAGTACTCC. The chain couples TRBV11-3 to TRBJ2-5, with TRBD2 matching 7 bases. There are 14 residues in the CDR3. J was trimmed by 4 bases and V by 5 bases; bases with no gene match: 7. Germline CDR1 reads SGHNT; CDR2 reads YENEEA.

This clonotype showed up just once. This chain links TRBV29-1 with TRBJ2-7, with D tentatively TRBD1 (6 bases). Germline V lookup: CDR1 SQVTM, CDR2 ANQGSEA. This CDR3 spans 13 amino acids. Trimming took 4 bases from V and 3 from J, leaving 13 bases between them. The CDR3 loop reads CSVGGQGIYEQYF. The CDR3, as DNA: TGCAGCGTTGGGGGTCAGGGGATCTACGAGCAGTACTTC.

There are a few counts of this clonotype. The chain combines TRBV11-2 with TRBJ1-1; no clear D gene. The V and J ends lost 5 bases and 1 base respectively, with 8 bases between them. This CDR3 region has 13 residues. Germline V gene data show CDR1 as SGHAT and CDR2 as FQNNGV. CDR3 in DNA: TGTGCCAGCAGCGGTAGAGCGAACACTGAAGCTTTCTTT. As protein: CASSGRANTEAFF.

About this clonotype: One end of the junction fails to match germline, which may point to a read error. The chain uses TRBV11-3 and TRBJ2-7; 8 nucleotides agree with TRBD2. Germline values: CDR1 SGHNT, CDR2 YENEEA. The CDR3 has 14 amino acids. The CDR3 DNA sequence: TGTGCCAGCAGCTTGATTAGCGGGATAATCGAGCAGCACTTC. Amino acids: CASSLISGIIEQHF.

Comments on this clonotype: As the CDR3 is not closed by the conserved phenylalanine or tryptophan, this likely results from a read error. J is TRBJ1-5 and V is TRBV4-2; D not certain. The germline V gene has CDR1 LGHNA and CDR2 YNFKEQ. V was clipped by 0 bases and J by 4 bases, with 13 bases between them. The CDR3 extends over 16 amino acids. The CDR3 sequence is CASSQEAGEGNQPQHS. The CDR3 DNA is TGTGCCAGCAGCCAAGAAGCCGGCGAGGGAAATCAGCCCCAGCATTCT.

V and J are TRBV11-2 and TRBJ2-1; TRBD2 is a possible D gene (6 bases). Deletions cut 5 bases from V and 2 bases from J, with 25 bases between. Germline V gene data show CDR1 as SGHAT and CDR2 as FQNNGV. This CDR3 contains 19 residues. CDR3: CASSPRATGSSAAYNEQFF. The DNA for the CDR3 is TGTGCCAGCAGCCCAAGAGCCACGGGATCTAGCGCCGCCTACAATGAGCAGTTCTTC.

This clonotype was detected many times. A single base separates this from a much larger clone, so it may be a read error. This chain connects TRBV29-1 to TRBJ2-1; D possibly corresponds to TRBD2 (6 bases). The length of the CDR3 is 12 residues. Germline V CDR1 and CDR2: SQVTM, ANQGSEA. The CDR3, as DNA: TGCAGCGTCGGGACTCACAAGAATGGGCAGTTCTTC. It is translated as CSVGTHKNGQFF.

About this clonotype: An end of the junction differs from the germline gene, which may be a read error. The chain joins TRBV6-5 to TRBJ2-7, with D possibly TRBD1 on 6 matching bases. This CDR3 has 15 residues. Germline loops: CDR1 MNHEY, CDR2 SVGAGI. The DNA for the CDR3 is TGTGCTAGCAGTTACTGCCCGGGACATGCGGGCGAGCTGTACTTC. Its protein is CASSYCPGHAGELYF.

This clonotype was counted many times. This chain uses TRBV11-1 with TRBJ2-1, with a tentative D call TRBD1 (6 bases). The CDR3 length is 15 residues. Germline CDR1 reads SGHAT; CDR2 reads FQDESV (reference sequence). V lost 1 base and J 8 bases, leaving 15 bases between the germline ends. DNA for the CDR3: TGTGCCAGCAGCTTAGGGGGCAGGGGTTTGGATGAGCAGTTCTTC. This translates into CASSLGGRGLDEQFF.

Note on this clonotype: Because the CDR3 is missing its conserved closing phenylalanine or tryptophan, this is likely a read error. The chain combines TRBV5-6 with TRBJ2-3, with D perhaps matching TRBD1 (6 bases). Trimming stripped 0 bases from V and 6 bases from J, with 14 bases between. Germline V lookup: CDR1 SGHDT, CDR2 YYEEEE. The CDR3 runs 15 residues. CDR3 protein: CASSLGSGGADTQYL. The DNA of the CDR3 is TGTGCCAGCAGCTTGGGGTCTGGGGGCGCGGATACGCAGTATCTT.

This clonotype was recorded a few times. J is TRBJ1-2 and V is TRBV4-1; TRBD1 matches 7 bases. CDR3 length: 16 residues. In germline, CDR1 is MGHRA, CDR2 YSYEKL. The V and J ends lost 4 bases and 2 bases, in that order; junction bases with no gene match: 10. This CDR3 reads CASSPIGQASNYGYTF. The CDR3 nucleotides are TGCGCCAGCAGCCCCATCGGACAGGCTTCAAACTATGGCTACACCTTC.

As for this clonotype: Relative to the germline gene, one junction end is altered; a read error may explain this. The chain recombines TRBV20-1 with TRBJ1-1; D gene uncertain. The germline CDR1 and CDR2 sequences are DFQATT and SNEGSKA (reference sequence). The CDR3 length is 13 residues. DNA for the CDR3: TGCAGTGCTAGAGGGTCAGTCGACACTGAAGCTTCCTTT. Its protein product is CSARGSVDTEASF.